The next 15 T cell receptor beta chains were all read from a single sample in a study of Graves' ophthalmopathy and Graves' hyperthyroidism. RNA transcripts were the source from which TCR beta CDR3 regions were amplified. RT-PCR with HTBI primers came first, then second-round multiplex PCR. TCRdb redid the calling of the multiplex PCR reads with MiXCR, one entry per CDR3 protein. The sample holds hundreds of thousands of distinct CDR3 sequences; 20% to 25% are singletons and the top ten take roughly 3%. The sample taken for sequencing was peripheral blood. These receptor sequences come from a woman in her late teens or twenties with stable Graves' hyperthyroidism.

Many counts were recorded for this clonotype. The chain employs TRBV15 and TRBJ2-7; 7 bases are a match to TRBD2. Germline CDR1 LNHNV, CDR2 YYDKDF (reference sequence). This CDR3 has 16 amino acids. V was pared by 4 bases and J by 7 bases, with 16 bases of the junction left unmatched. CDR3 sequence (DNA): TGTGCCACCAGCAAGACCACCCGAGCGGGACTGGGTGAGCAGTACTTC. This sequence encodes CATSKTTRAGLGEQYF.

This clonotype was picked up many times. V and J are TRBV28 and TRBJ1-1; TRBD1 matches 7 bases. Germline loops: CDR1 MDHEN, CDR2 SYDVKM. The CDR3 length is 15 residues. Trimming took 6 bases from V and 1 from J; bases not matched to a gene: 8. The CDR3 nucleotides read TGTGCCAGCAGCTCCGCGGACAGGCAGAACACTGAAGCTTTCTTT. It yields the protein CASSSADRQNTEAFF.

This clonotype was recorded many times. The chain recombines TRBV20-1 with TRBJ2-7; D might be TRBD2 (5 bases). Germline loops: CDR1 DFQATT, CDR2 SNEGSKA (reference sequence). This CDR3 region has 14 residues. The V end lost 5 bases, the J end lost 1 base, and 15 bases lay between the germline ends. The CDR3 sequence: CSASPVEGSYEQYF. The CDR3 region has the DNA TGCAGTGCTTCGCCCGTCGAGGGTTCCTACGAGCAGTACTTC.

This clonotype was seen ten or more times. This rearrangement joins TRBV12-3 or TRBV12-4 to TRBJ2-5; 14 bases agree with TRBD2. V shed 5 bases, J shed 2 bases, and the junction held 4 bases outside the gene matches. There are 16 residues in the CDR3. The CDR3 region has the DNA TGTGCCAGCAGTCCAAGACTAGCGGGAGGGCAAGAGACCCAGTACTTC. Amino acid sequence: CASSPRLAGGQETQYF.

This clonotype has ten or more counts. The gene calls are TRBV7-9 and TRBJ1-1, with D possibly TRBD1 on 6 matching bases. V gave up 6 bases and J gave up 3 bases, with 14 bases separating them. Germline lookup yields CDR1 SEHNR and CDR2 FQNEAQ (reference sequence). The CDR3 covers 14 residues. The DNA for the CDR3 is TGTGCCAGCAGACCTGTCAGGGGCGACACTGAAGCTTTCTTT. Translation gives CASRPVRGDTEAFF.

The table lists this clonotype with a few counts. This sequence joins TRBV18 and TRBJ1-5, with unresolved D. Looked up from germline, CDR1 is KGHSH and CDR2 is LQKENI. This CDR3 comprises 17 residues. The V gene lost 6 bases and the J gene lost 2 bases, with 20 bases spanning the gap. The CDR3: CASSNRAPQVGNQPQHF. The CDR3 DNA follows: TGTGCCAGCTCGAACCGGGCCCCCCAGGTTGGCAATCAGCCCCAGCATTTT.

This clonotype was found once. One end of the junction varies from germline; a read error may be responsible. The chain has TRBV12-3 or TRBV12-4 and TRBJ1-1, with a tentative D call TRBD1 (5 bases). The CDR3 contains 15 residues. The CDR3 here is CASIPTGGGRTEACF. The CDR3 DNA is TGTGCCAGCATCCCGACGGGGGGGGGTCGCACTGAAGCTTGCTTT.

This clonotype was picked up many times. The rearrangement joins TRBV20-1 to TRBJ2-2, with D possibly matching TRBD1 (5 bases). Trimming took off 0 bases at V and 5 bases at J, with 10 bases between the two ends. The CDR3 has 14 residues. The germline gives CDR1 DFQATT, CDR2 SNEGSKA (reference sequence). The CDR3 nucleotides read TGCAGTGCTAGAGAGCCCAGGGTTACCGGGGAGCTGTTTTTT. It translates to CSAREPRVTGELFF.

As regards this clonotype: A single base separates this from a much larger clone, so it may be a read error. The chain employs TRBV28 and TRBJ2-7; 12 nucleotides align to TRBD2. This CDR3 is built from 14 residues. V gave up 10 bases and J gave up 3 bases; unmatched junction bases: 7. Germline V gives CDR1 MDHEN, CDR2 SYDVKM. CDR3 in amino acids: CAIIGLAGSYEQYF. CDR3 sequence (DNA): TGTGCCATCATTGGACTAGCGGGAAGCTACGAGCAGTACTTC.

The chain combines TRBV20-1 with TRBJ2-7; 9 bases match TRBD2. Germline V CDR1 and CDR2: DFQATT, SNEGSKA (reference sequence). With V trimmed by 5 bases and J by 4 bases, 9 bases remained unmatched. This CDR3 has 14 residues. CDR3 nucleotide sequence: TGCAGTGCTCCCCTGCGGGAGGGCCGTTACGAGCAGTACTTC. Protein: CSAPLREGRYEQYF.

This sequence joins TRBV2 and TRBJ1-6, with TRBD1 matching over 7 bases. The CDR3 loop spans 14 amino acids. The germline V gene has CDR1 SNHLY and CDR2 FYNNEI. The CDR3 is CANGRGQHNSPLHF. CDR3 coding DNA: TGTGCTAACGGACGGGGACAGCATAATTCACCCCTCCACTTT.

This clonotype was recorded many times. The V and J genes are TRBV6-2 or TRBV6-3 and TRBJ2-7, with 9 bases matching TRBD2. Per germline, CDR1 MNHEY and CDR2 SVGEGT. The CDR3 covers 14 residues. Losses at the gene ends were 6 bases for V and 4 bases for J; bases not matched to a gene: 7. This chain's CDR3 is CASRESGRIYEQYF. CDR3 DNA sequence: TGTGCCAGCAGAGAAAGCGGGAGGATTTACGAGCAGTACTTC.

As for this clonotype: A much larger clone sits a single nucleotide away, making a read error possible. This chain links TRBV28 with TRBJ2-6, with D perhaps TRBD1 (5 bases). In germline, CDR1 is MDHEN, CDR2 SYDVKM. The CDR3 runs to 15 residues. The CDR3 reads CASNPFRAGVNVLTF. CDR3 coding DNA: TGTGCCAGCAATCCCTTCAGGGCTGGGGTCAACGTCCTGACTTTC. The full variable domain, in which reference TRBV28 and TRBJ2-6 provide the parts outside the CDR3, is DVKVTQSSRYLVKRTGEKVFLECVQDMDHENMFWYRQDPGLGLRLIYFSYDVKMKEKGDIPEGYSVSREKKERFSLILESASTNQTSMYLCASNPFRAGVNVLTFGAGSRLTVL.

This clonotype was counted ten times or more. The genes are TRBV12-3 or TRBV12-4 and TRBJ2-7; D is possibly TRBD1 (5 bases). Trimming shortened V by 1 base and J by 6 bases, and 16 bases separated the two germline ends. This CDR3 spans 15 amino acids. The CDR3 loop is CASSLEAAGPGEQYF. CDR3 bases: TGTGCCAGCAGTTTAGAGGCCGCAGGGCCCGGCGAGCAGTACTTC.

This clonotype was seen at least ten times. The J gene is TRBJ2-7, the V gene TRBV20-1; D possibly corresponds to TRBD1 (5 bases). CDR1 and CDR2 (germline): DFQATT, SNEGSKA (reference sequence). CDR3 size: 15 residues. V was trimmed by 4 bases and J by 7 bases, leaving 23 bases between them. The CDR3 nucleotides read TGCAGTGCTACCCCCACCTCGACAGTATATGGTGAGCAGTACTTC. Translating it yields CSATPTSTVYGEQYF.